A single sample gave rise to the 28 T cell receptor beta chains below, sequenced in a study of shared clonotypes between healthy human individuals. Method: immunoSEQ multiplex PCR; TCRdb's copy keeps in-frame clones and lacks some. Here the sample spans about half a million clones, around 75% being singletons. Sample: PBMCs. These receptors were collected from a woman aged 40 to 49 in good health. Some clones in this sample may be carry-over from other donors' samples.

The genes are TRBV7-2 and TRBJ2-3; 8 nucleotides align to TRBD2. J gave up 6 bases and V 4 bases, and 15 bases lay outside the gene matches. Looked up from germline, CDR1 is SGHTA and CDR2 is FQGNSA. This CDR3 is 17 amino acids long. CDR3 nucleotide sequence: TGTGCCAGCAGCTCCCCTCGGGGGGGGCCCCCCCGGGATACGCAGTATTTT. Amino acid sequence: CASSSPRGGPPRDTQYF.

J is TRBJ2-2 and V is TRBV7-2; TRBD1 might be the D (6 bases). Trimming cost V 5 bases and J 0 bases, with 16 bases left between them. CDR1 SGHTA and CDR2 FQGNSA come from the germline V gene. The CDR3 totals 17 residues. Here the CDR3 reads CASSAAGTTANTGELFF. The CDR3 DNA follows: TGTGCCAGCAGCGCCGCCGGGACAACCGCGAACACCGGGGAGCTGTTTTTT. Using reference TRBV7-2 and TRBJ2-2 for the parts outside the CDR3, the full variable domain is GAGVSQSPSNKVTEKGKDVELRCDPISGHTALYWYRQSLGQGLEFLIYFQGNSAPDKSGLPSDRFSAERTGGSVSTLTIQRTQQEDSAVYLCASSAAGTTANTGELFFGEGSRLTVL.

The chain links TRBV30 to TRBJ2-2; D possibly corresponds to TRBD2 (6 bases). The V gene lost 3 bases and the J gene lost 1 base, with 9 bases spanning the gap. The CDR3 extends over 14 amino acids. The germline gives CDR1 GTSNPN, CDR2 SVGIG (reference sequence). The CDR3 is CAWRAAGNTGELFF. The CDR3 nucleotides are TGTGCCTGGAGGGCAGCGGGGAACACCGGGGAGCTGTTTTTT. Looking up the rest from reference TRBV30 and TRBJ2-2 gives the full variable domain: SQTIHQWPATLVQPVGSPLSLECTVEGTSNPNLYWYRQAAGRGLQLLFYSVGIGQISSEVPQNLSASRPQDRQFILSSKKLLLSDSGFYLCAWRAAGNTGELFFGEGSRLTVL.

To note about this clone: Other DNA sequences within the sample encode an identical CDR3. For the CDR3, the DNA is TGCGCCAGCAGCTTGGGGGTGTCGGAAGAGACCCAGTACTTC. This encodes CASSLGVSEETQYF. V and J are TRBV5-1 and TRBJ2-5; D unresolved. This CDR3 has 14 amino acids. Trimming shortened V by 0 bases and J by 3 bases, and 9 bases separated the two germline ends. Germline CDR1 is SGHRS and CDR2 is YFSETQ.

The chain is built from TRBV7-6 and TRBJ2-7; maybe TRBD2 (5 bases). The CDR3 runs 14 residues. Germline-derived CDR1 and CDR2 are SGHVS and FNYEAQ. V was trimmed by 3 bases and J by 5 bases, leaving 14 bases between them. CDR3 amino acids: CASSLIQSGNEQYF. The CDR3 DNA sequence: TGTGCCAGCAGCTTGATCCAGAGCGGCAACGAGCAGTACTTC.

Regarding this clone: Distinct nucleotide sequences in the sample also encode this CDR3. This rearrangement joins TRBV7-2 to TRBJ2-4, with 10 bases lining up with TRBD1. This CDR3 spans 15 amino acids. The germline V gene has CDR1 SGHTA and CDR2 FQGNSA. J gave up 9 bases and V 2 bases, and 7 bases lay outside the gene matches. The chain's CDR3 is CASSLPWDRGPIQYF. As DNA, the CDR3 is TGTGCCAGCAGCTTACCCTGGGACAGGGGACCCATTCAGTACTTC.

This clone was detected a few times. The chain joins TRBV30 to TRBJ1-1, with 9 bases matching TRBD1. With V trimmed by 5 bases and J by 10 bases, 8 bases remained unmatched. Germline assignment: CDR1 GTSNPN and CDR2 SVGIG (reference sequence). This CDR3 contains 12 residues. The CDR3 DNA reads as TGTGCCTGGGGACAGGGGATGACGGGAGCTTTCTTT. It codes for CAWGQGMTGAFF.

This chain joins TRBV29-1 and TRBJ2-4; tentative D call: TRBD1 (6 bases). Germline V CDR1 and CDR2: SQVTM, ANQGSEA. V lost 4 bases, J lost 2 bases, and 9 bases lay in between. The CDR3 has 13 residues. DNA for the CDR3: TGCAGCGTTGGGGGGACATCCAAAAACATTCAGTACTTC. Protein sequence: CSVGGTSKNIQYF.

The J gene is TRBJ2-1, the V gene TRBV6-1; the D gene is possibly TRBD1 (7 bases). Deletions cut 6 bases from V and 3 bases from J, with 15 bases between. Germline values: CDR1 MNHNS, CDR2 SASEGT. The CDR3 consists of 15 residues. The CDR3 is CASRRGQPLYNEQFF. For the CDR3, the DNA is TGTGCCAGCAGGCGGGGACAGCCGCTCTACAATGAGCAGTTCTTC.

The rearrangement joins TRBV9 to TRBJ1-4; 10 nucleotides line up with TRBD1. Germline CDR1 and CDR2: SGDLS and YYNGEE. The ends lost 4 bases at V and 5 bases at J; junction bases unmatched: 5. This CDR3 region has 15 residues. CDR3 sequence (DNA): TGTGCCAGCAGCTCGGGACAGGGGTGGAATGAAAAACTGTTTTTT. Its protein is CASSSGQGWNEKLFF. Full variable domain (rest looked up from reference TRBV9 and TRBJ1-4): DSGVTQTPKHLITATGQRVTLRCSPRSGDLSVYWYQQSLDQGLQFLIQYYNGEERAKGNILERFSAQQFPDLHSELNLSSLELGDSALYFCASSSGQGWNEKLFFGSGTQLSVL.

The gene calls are TRBV5-1 and TRBJ2-7; D gene uncertain. There are 13 residues in the CDR3. Germline V gene lookup returns CDR1 SGHRS and CDR2 YFSETQ. Deletions cut 0 bases from V and 3 bases from J, with 7 bases between. In DNA, the CDR3 is TGCGCCAGCAGCTTGGGCCCCCACTACGAGCAGTACTTC. Residues: CASSLGPHYEQYF.

This clone was observed a handful of times. The V gene is TRBV13, the J gene TRBJ1-1; 7 bases fit TRBD1. CDR1 is PRHDT and CDR2 is FYEKMQ in the germline V gene (reference sequence). There are 13 residues in the CDR3. The V segment lost 5 bases and the J segment 11 bases; nucleotides outside the gene matches: 11. The CDR3 bases are TGTGCCAGCAGCCCCCCTTCCGGGACAGTTGCTTTCTTT. It yields the protein CASSPPSGTVAFF.

In its sample, this clone was seen a few times. CDR3 protein: CASISATGRAGANVLTF. DNA for the CDR3: TGTGCCAGTATTTCTGCGACGGGGAGGGCCGGGGCCAACGTCCTGACTTTC. The chain combines TRBV19 with TRBJ2-6, with 7 nucleotides matching TRBD2. CDR1 is LNHDA, CDR2 SQIVND, per germline (reference sequence). V lost 7 bases, J lost 4 bases, and 13 bases stayed unmatched. The CDR3 covers 17 residues.

The V gene is TRBV7-9, the J gene TRBJ2-3; TRBD2 agrees at 13 bases. Germline lookup yields CDR1 SEHNR and CDR2 FQNEAQ (reference sequence). CDR3 length equals 16 residues. V lost 5 bases, J lost 4 bases, and 6 bases stayed unmatched. Here the CDR3 DNA reads TGTGCCAGCAGCAGGACTAGCGGGAGCGGTTCAGATACGCAGTATTTT. This translates into CASSRTSGSGSDTQYF.

The chain uses TRBV29-1 and TRBJ1-5, with a weak D call TRBD1 (5 bases). V dropped 7 bases and J dropped 0 bases, with 10 bases sitting between them. Germline-derived CDR1 and CDR2 are SQVTM and ANQGSEA. This CDR3 contains 13 residues. In DNA form, the CDR3 reads TGCAGCGGCGGGGACGGTAGCAATCAGCCCCAGCATTTT. Its protein is CSGGDGSNQPQHF.

The chain employs TRBV27 and TRBJ2-5; 7 bases map to TRBD1. This CDR3 spans 18 amino acids. J was trimmed by 2 bases and V by 5 bases; bases with no gene match: 17. Germline V gives CDR1 MNHEY, CDR2 SMNVEV (reference sequence). CDR3 protein: CASSTAYRGIDEQETQYF. In DNA, the CDR3 is TGTGCCAGCAGTACAGCTTACAGGGGAATTGACGAACAAGAGACCCAGTACTTC.

This clone was counted many times. The chain employs TRBV6-1 and TRBJ2-4; 7 bases map to TRBD1. Per the germline V gene, CDR1 is MNHNS and CDR2 is SASEGT. Trimming cost V 3 bases and J 1 base; bases outside gene matches: 6. This CDR3 contains 16 residues. Here the CDR3 reads CASSEQGEGAKNIQYF. The CDR3, as DNA: TGTGCCAGCAGTGAGCAGGGGGAAGGGGCCAAAAACATTCAGTACTTC.

This clone was observed many times. The chain couples TRBV18 to TRBJ2-3; possibly TRBD2 for D (6 bases). In germline, CDR1 is KGHSH, CDR2 LQKENI. The CDR3 totals 16 residues. V was clipped by 4 bases and J by 0 bases, with 14 bases between them. The CDR3 DNA reads TGTGCCAGCTCACTCGCTAGCGACCTAAGCACAGATACGCAGTATTTT. Residues: CASSLASDLSTDTQYF.

CDR3 DNA sequence: TGTGCCTGGGCACTCTCCGGGGAGCTGTTTTTT. As protein: CAWALSGELFF. The rearrangement joins TRBV30 to TRBJ2-2; no reliable D call. Trimming took 5 bases from V and 6 from J, leaving 7 bases between them. The CDR3 sequence is 11 residues long. CDR1 and CDR2 (germline): GTSNPN, SVGIG (reference sequence).

In this sample, this clone turned up a few times. The gene calls are TRBV7-8 and TRBJ1-2; TRBD1 matches 7 bases. The CDR3 runs 16 residues. V lost 8 bases to trimming and J lost 1 base; unmatched junction nucleotides: 13. CDR1 is SGHVS and CDR2 is FQNEAQ in the germline V gene. The CDR3 region is CASRPQGGNNNYGYTF. CDR3 bases: TGTGCCAGCCGCCCCCAGGGGGGGAATAATAACTATGGCTACACCTTC.

The V call is TRBV7-3, the J call TRBJ1-2, with D hard to call. This CDR3 comprises 15 residues. V was pared by 5 bases and J by 7 bases, with 20 bases between. Per germline, CDR1 SGHTA and CDR2 FQGTGA. The CDR3 bases are TGTGCCAGCAGCCCAGCCCTTACACGGGAATCTGGCTACACCTTC. It yields the protein CASSPALTRESGYTF.

This clone was found many times. The chain joins TRBV5-4 to TRBJ2-5; 11 nucleotides align to TRBD2. Germline V lookup: CDR1 SGHNT, CDR2 YYREEE (reference sequence). The CDR3 spans 16 residues. The J segment lost 2 bases and the V segment lost 0 bases, leaving 3 bases of the junction unmatched. CDR3 coding DNA: TGTGCCAGCAGCTTGGTGGCTAGCGGGGGGCAAGAGACCCAGTACTTC. This translates into CASSLVASGGQETQYF.

The chain employs TRBV2 and TRBJ2-7; 8 bases align to TRBD1. J was trimmed by 3 bases and V by 10 bases; bases with no gene match: 8. CDR1 SNHLY and CDR2 FYNNEI come from the germline V gene. This CDR3 is 13 amino acids long. The CDR3 DNA follows: TGTGCCACCAACCGGGACAGGTTCTACGAGCAGTACTTC. It is translated as CATNRDRFYEQYF.

The CDR3: CASSAAGSGNEQFF. The CDR3 nucleotides are TGCGCCAGCAGTGCCGCGGGGTCGGGCAATGAGCAGTTCTTC. The rearrangement joins TRBV5-1 to TRBJ2-1; D perhaps matches TRBD2 (6 bases). Trimming pared 5 bases from V and 6 bases from J, leaving 15 bases between. CDR1 is SGHRS and CDR2 is YFSETQ in the germline V gene. The CDR3 is 14 residues long.

The genes are TRBV4-3 and TRBJ2-7; 11 positions match TRBD2. V lost 0 bases and J lost 7; bases outside the gene matches: 5. Per germline, CDR1 LGHNA and CDR2 YSLEER. This CDR3 region has 15 residues. This CDR3 reads CASSQESSGRNEQYF. The CDR3 nucleotides are TGCGCCAGCAGCCAAGAATCTAGCGGGAGGAATGAGCAGTACTTC.

This chain links TRBV25-1 with TRBJ1-1; TRBD1 might be the D (5 bases). The ends were cut back, 4 bases at V and 5 bases at J, with 17 bases in the middle. Germline values: CDR1 MGHDK, CDR2 SYGVNS. The CDR3 has 15 amino acids. The CDR3 sequence is CASSGWRGTKTEAFF. CDR3 sequence (DNA): TGTGCCAGCAGTGGATGGAGGGGTACGAAAACTGAAGCTTTCTTT.

A note on this clone: A read error likely explains this, since a far larger clone differs by one base. This chain uses TRBV6-1 with TRBJ2-7; D unresolved. The V gene's germline CDR1 is MNHNS and CDR2 SASEGT. V gave up 2 bases and J gave up 4 bases, with 3 bases separating them. This CDR3 is built from 11 residues. The chain's CDR3 is CASSERYEQYF. The CDR3 DNA sequence: TGTGCCAGCAGTGAAAGGTACGAGCAGTACTTC.

This clone occurred a few times. This chain joins TRBV5-1 and TRBJ2-2, with D tentatively TRBD1 or TRBD2 (7 bases each). The CDR3 has 15 amino acids. V lost 3 bases and J lost 5, with 14 bases in between. In germline, CDR1 is SGHRS, CDR2 YFSETQ. This CDR3 is CASSSDREGTGELFF. Here the CDR3 DNA reads TGCGCCAGCAGCTCCGACAGGGAGGGGACCGGGGAGCTGTTTTTT. The entire variable domain, with the rest obtained from reference TRBV5-1 and TRBJ2-2, is as follows: KAGVTQTPRYLIKTRGQQVTLSCSPISGHRSVSWYQQTPGQGLQFLFEYFSETQRNKGNFPGRFSGRQFSNSRSEMNVSTLELGDSALYLCASSSDREGTGELFFGEGSRLTVL.